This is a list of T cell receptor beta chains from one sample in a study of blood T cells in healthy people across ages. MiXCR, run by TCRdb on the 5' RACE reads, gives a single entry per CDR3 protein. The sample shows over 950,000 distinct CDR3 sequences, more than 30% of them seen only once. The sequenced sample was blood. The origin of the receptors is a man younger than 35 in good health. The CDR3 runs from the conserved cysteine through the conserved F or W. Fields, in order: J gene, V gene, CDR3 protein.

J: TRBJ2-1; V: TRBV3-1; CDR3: CASSQDASGGAKFF
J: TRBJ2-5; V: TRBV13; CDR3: CASSALNYGTAPYNEQYF
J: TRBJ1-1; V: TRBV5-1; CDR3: CASSYTVDSFAEAFF
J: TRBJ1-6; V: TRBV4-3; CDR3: CASSQVGSPIWGNSPLHF
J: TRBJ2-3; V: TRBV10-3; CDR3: CAIGGSGDTQYF
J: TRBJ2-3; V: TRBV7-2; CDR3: CASSQTRSADTQYF
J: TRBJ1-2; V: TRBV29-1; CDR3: CSVDHRNYGYTF
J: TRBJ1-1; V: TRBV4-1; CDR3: CASSQDLEDGVLLNTETFF
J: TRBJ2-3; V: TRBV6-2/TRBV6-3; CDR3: CASRTGHVTTDTQYF
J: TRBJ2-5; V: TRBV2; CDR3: CASNQGGQETQYF
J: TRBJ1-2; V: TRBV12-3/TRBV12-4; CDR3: CASSFGTGYGYTF
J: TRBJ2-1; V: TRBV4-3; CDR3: CASSQEPQWDSSYNEQFF
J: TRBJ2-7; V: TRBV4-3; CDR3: CASSQGQPPYEQYF
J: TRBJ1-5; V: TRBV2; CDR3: CASNRDSPHLVNQPQHF
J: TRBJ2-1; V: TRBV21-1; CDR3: CASSSPFGQGGNEQFF
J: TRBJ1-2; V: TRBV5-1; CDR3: CASSSGQGDAGYGYTF
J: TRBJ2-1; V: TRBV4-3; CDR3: CASSQDGNRMNEQFF
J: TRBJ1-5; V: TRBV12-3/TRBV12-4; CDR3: CASSFVTGKNQPQHF
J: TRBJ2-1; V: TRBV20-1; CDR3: CIWTHSYNEQFF
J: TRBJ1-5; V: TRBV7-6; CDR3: CAGSLGRGSGNQPQHF
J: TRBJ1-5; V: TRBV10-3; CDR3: CAISQGGRPQHF
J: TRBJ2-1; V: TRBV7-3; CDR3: CASSPRTGKNEQFF
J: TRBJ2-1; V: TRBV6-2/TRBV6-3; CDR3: CASSPYPTSGGRQFF
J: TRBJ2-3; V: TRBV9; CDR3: CASSVGKRAQYF
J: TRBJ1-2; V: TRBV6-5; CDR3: CASSYSPGLGYGYTF
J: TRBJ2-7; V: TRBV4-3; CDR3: CASSQEISTYEQYF
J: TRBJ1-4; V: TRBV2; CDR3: CASSRDLNEKLFF
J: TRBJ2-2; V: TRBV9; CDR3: CASSVRQGTDTGELFF
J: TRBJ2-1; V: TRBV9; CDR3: CASALHSSYNEQFF
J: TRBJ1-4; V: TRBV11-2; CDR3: CASSVGPSGEKLFF
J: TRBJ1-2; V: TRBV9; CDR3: CASSAGTGVDYTF
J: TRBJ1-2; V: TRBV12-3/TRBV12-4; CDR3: CASSSGTDLFYGYTF
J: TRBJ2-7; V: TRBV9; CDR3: CASSVGGNTYEQYF
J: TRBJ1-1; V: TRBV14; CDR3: CASSRPGATNTEAFF
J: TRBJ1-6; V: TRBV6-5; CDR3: CASRGTYNSPLHF
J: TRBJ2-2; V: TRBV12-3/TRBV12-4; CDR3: CASSLAQTGELFF
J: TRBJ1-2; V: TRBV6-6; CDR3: CASSDGQGLDYTF
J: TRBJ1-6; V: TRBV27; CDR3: CASSLRWRFLTGNSPPHF
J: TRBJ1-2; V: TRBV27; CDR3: CASSLYGSLTGDYGYTF
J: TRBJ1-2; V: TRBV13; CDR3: CASSLGHWGYTF
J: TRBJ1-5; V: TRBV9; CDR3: CASSLGGREHF
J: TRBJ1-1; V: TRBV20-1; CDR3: CSARGEGGTEAFF
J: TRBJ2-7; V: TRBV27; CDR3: CASSWRGNEQYF
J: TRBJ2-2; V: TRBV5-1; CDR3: CASSLRLGELFF
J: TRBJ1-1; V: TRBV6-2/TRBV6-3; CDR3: CASRTGTSEAFF
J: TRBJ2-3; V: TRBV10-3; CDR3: CAISESGVRRHTDTQYF
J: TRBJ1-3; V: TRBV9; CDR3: CASRAGNTIYF
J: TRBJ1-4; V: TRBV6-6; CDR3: CASSYSIEAEKLFF
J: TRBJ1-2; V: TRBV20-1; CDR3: CSASPGQNGYTF
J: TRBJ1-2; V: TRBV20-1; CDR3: CSASIPATRSGGYTF